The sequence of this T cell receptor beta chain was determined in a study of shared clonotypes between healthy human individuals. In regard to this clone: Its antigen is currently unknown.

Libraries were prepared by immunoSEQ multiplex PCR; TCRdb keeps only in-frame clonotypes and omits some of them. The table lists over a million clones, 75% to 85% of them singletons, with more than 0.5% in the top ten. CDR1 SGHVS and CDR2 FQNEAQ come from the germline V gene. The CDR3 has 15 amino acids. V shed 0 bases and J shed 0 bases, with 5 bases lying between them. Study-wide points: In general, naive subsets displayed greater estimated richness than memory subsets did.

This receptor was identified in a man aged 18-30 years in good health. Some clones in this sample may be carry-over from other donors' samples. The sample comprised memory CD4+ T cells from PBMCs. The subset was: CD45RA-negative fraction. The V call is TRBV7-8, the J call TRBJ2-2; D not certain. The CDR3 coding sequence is TGTGCCAGCAGCTTAGCAGCCGCGAACACCGGGGAGCTGTTTTTT. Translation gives CASSLAAANTGELFF.